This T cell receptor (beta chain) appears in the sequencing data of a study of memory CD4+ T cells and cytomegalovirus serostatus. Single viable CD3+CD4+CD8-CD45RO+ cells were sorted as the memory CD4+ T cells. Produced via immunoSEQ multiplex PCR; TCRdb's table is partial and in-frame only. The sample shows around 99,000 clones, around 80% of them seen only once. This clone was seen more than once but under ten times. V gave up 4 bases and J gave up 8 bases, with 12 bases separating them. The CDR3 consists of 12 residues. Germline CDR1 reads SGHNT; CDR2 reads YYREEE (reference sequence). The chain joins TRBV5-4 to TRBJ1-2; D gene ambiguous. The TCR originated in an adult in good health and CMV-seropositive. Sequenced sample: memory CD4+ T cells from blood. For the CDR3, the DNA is TGTGCCAGCAGCCCGGACCGTTTCGGCTACACCTTC. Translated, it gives CASSPDRFGYTF. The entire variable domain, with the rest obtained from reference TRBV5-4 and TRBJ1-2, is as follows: ETGVTQSPTHLIKTRGQQVTLRCSSQSGHNTVSWYQQALGQGPQFIFQYYREEENGRGNFPPRFSGLQFPNYSSELNVNALELDDSALYLCASSPDRFGYTFGSGTRLTVV.